This TCR beta chain is from a study of cytomegalovirus exposure and HLA in healthy donors. Study-level findings and limits: A later analysis appeared to link common viral pathogens to several of the most significant clusters. The authors confirmed in vitro that a few CMV-associated chains were specific for CMV antigens.

The PCR employed 60 Vbeta primers together with 13 Jbeta primers. Sequenced by immunoSEQ multiplex PCR; TCRdb stores in-frame clones only, minus some. Of about 110,000 clones detected, about two thirds appear once; the ten largest clones hold roughly 0.79%. Germline values: CDR1 WNHNN, CDR2 SYGVQD (reference sequence). The CDR3 runs to 16 residues. Trimming took 2 bases from V and 2 from J; bases not matched to a gene: 2. With respect to this clone: The target antigen is unknown.

The chain joins TRBV10-1 to TRBJ2-3; 12 bases are a match to TRBD2. The TCR was taken from a boy aged 5 to 17 in good health and CMV-seronegative. The sample taken for sequencing was PBMCs. CDR3 DNA: TGCGCCAGCAGTGAGGGACTAGCGGGAACCACAGATACGCAGTATTTT. Translation gives CASSEGLAGTTDTQYF.